This T cell receptor (beta chain) was documented in a study of T cells in Graves' hyperthyroidism and ophthalmopathy. RNA transcripts gave rise to amplified TCR beta CDR3 regions. When the TCR CDR3 underwent first-round RT-PCR, the HTBI primer set was used. TCRdb re-analysed the multiplex PCR reads in MiXCR, keeping a single row per CDR3 protein. The sample holds about 370,000 distinct CDR3 sequences, about 16% seen once. This TCR was recovered from a woman aged 60-75 years with Graves' ophthalmopathy. Sequencing input: blood.

This CDR3 reads CASVPPTGELFF. CDR3 nucleotide sequence: TGTGCCAGCGTCCCGCCCACCGGGGAGCTGTTTTTT. The rearrangement joins TRBV2 to TRBJ2-2; the D is unclear. Germline lookup yields CDR1 SNHLY and CDR2 FYNNEI. The V end lost 8 bases, the J end lost 4 bases, and 8 bases lay between the germline ends. CDR3 length equals 12 residues.